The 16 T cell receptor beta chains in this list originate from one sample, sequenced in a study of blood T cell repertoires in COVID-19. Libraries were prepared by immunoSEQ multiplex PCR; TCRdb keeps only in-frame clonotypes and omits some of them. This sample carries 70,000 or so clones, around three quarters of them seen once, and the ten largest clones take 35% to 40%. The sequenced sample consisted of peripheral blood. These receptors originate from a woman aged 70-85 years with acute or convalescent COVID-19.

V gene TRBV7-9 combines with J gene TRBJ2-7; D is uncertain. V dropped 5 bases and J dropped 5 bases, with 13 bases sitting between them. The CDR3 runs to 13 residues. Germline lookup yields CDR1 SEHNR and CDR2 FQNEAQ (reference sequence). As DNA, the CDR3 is TGTGCCAGCAGCCTTATTCCCCCTAACGAGCAGTACTTC. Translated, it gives CASSLIPPNEQYF. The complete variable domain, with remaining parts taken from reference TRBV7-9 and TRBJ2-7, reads DTGVSQNPRHKITKRGQNVTFRCDPISEHNRLYWYRQTLGQGPEFLTYFQNEAQLEKSRLLSDRFSAERPKGSFSTLEIQRTEQGDSAMYLCASSLIPPNEQYFGPGTRLTVT.

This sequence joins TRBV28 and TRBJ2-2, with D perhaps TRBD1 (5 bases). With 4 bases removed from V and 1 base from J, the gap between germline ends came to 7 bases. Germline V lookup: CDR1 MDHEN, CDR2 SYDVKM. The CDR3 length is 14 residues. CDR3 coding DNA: TGTGCCAGCAGTTATCAGGGGAACACCGGGGAGCTGTTTTTT. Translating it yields CASSYQGNTGELFF.

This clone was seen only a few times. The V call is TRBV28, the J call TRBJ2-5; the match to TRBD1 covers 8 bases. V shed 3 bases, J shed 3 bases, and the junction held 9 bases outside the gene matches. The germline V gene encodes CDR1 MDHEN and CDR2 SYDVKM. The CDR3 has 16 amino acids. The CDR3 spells CASSFSYQGAKETQYF. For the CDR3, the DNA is TGTGCCAGCAGTTTTTCTTACCAGGGGGCTAAAGAGACCCAGTACTTC.

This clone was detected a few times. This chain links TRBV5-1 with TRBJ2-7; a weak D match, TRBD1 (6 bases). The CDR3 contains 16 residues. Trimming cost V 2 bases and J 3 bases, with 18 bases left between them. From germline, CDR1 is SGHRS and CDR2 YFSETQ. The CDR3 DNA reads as TGCGCCAGCAGCTTCTACCGGGACACTAGACTCTACGAGCAGTACTTC. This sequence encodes CASSFYRDTRLYEQYF.

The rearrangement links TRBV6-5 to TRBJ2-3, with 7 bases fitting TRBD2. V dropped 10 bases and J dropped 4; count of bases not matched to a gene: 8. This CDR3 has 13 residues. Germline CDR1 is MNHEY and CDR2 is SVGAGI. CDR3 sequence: CATRAGVADTQYF. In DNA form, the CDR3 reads TGTGCCACCCGGGCGGGGGTGGCAGATACGCAGTATTTT.

The DNA of the CDR3 is TGCAGTGCTAGTAGTGCAGGATCCTCTGGAAACACCATATATTTT. It translates to CSASSAGSSGNTIYF. The chain is built from TRBV20-1 and TRBJ1-3; the D is unclear. The CDR3 is made up of 15 amino acids. Germline V CDR1 and CDR2: DFQATT, SNEGSKA (reference sequence). Trimming shortened V by 3 bases and J by 0 bases, and 12 bases separated the two germline ends.

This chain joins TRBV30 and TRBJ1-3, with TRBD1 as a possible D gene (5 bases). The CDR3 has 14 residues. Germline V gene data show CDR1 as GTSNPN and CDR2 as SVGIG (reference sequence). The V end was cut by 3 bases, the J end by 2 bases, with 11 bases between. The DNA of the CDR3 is TGTGCCTGGAGCAAGGGGTCGGCTGGAAACACCATATATTTT. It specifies CAWSKGSAGNTIYF.

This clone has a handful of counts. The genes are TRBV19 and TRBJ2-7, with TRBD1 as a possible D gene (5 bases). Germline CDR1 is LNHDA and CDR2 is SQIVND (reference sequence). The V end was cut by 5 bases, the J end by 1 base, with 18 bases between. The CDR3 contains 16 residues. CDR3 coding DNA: TGTGCCAGTAGTGACAAACGTGGAAAGGGGTCCTACGAGCAGTACTTC. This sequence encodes CASSDKRGKGSYEQYF.

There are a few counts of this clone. The CDR3 protein is CASSSKGQNSNYGYTF. DNA for the CDR3: TGTGCCAGCAGCTCCAAGGGACAAAACTCTAACTATGGCTACACCTTC. The genes are TRBV7-9 and TRBJ1-2; perhaps TRBD1 as D (6 bases). CDR3 size: 16 residues. V was cut by 4 bases and J by 0 bases, with 15 bases left in between. Germline loops: CDR1 SEHNR, CDR2 FQNEAQ (reference sequence).

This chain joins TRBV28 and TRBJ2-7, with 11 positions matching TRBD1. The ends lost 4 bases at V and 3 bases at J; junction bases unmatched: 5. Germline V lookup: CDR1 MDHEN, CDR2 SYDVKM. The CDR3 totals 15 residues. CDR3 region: CASSSRGQGDYEQYF. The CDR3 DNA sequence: TGTGCCAGCAGTTCCCGGGGACAGGGGGACTACGAGCAGTACTTC.

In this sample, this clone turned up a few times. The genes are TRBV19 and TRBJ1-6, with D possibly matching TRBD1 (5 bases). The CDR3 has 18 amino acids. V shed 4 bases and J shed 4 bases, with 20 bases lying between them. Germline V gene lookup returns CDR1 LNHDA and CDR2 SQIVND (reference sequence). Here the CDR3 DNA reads TGTGCCAGTAGTAGGGGACTCGCCAGTGGAAGTTATAATTCACCCCTCCACTTT. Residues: CASSRGLASGSYNSPLHF.

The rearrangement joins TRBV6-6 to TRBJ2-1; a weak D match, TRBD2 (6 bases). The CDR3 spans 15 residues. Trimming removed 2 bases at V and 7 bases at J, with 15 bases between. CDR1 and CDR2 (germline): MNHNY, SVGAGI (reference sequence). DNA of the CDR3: TGTGCCAGCAGTTACGGAGGGCAGGGTAGGAATGAGCAGTTCTTC. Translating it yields CASSYGGQGRNEQFF.

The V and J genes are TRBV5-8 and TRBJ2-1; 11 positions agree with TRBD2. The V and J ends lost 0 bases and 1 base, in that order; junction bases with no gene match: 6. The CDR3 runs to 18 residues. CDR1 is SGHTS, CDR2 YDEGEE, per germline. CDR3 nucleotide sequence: TGTGCCAGCAGCTTGGCCGGGCTAGCGGGAGGATCCTACAATGAGCAGTTCTTC. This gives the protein CASSLAGLAGGSYNEQFF.

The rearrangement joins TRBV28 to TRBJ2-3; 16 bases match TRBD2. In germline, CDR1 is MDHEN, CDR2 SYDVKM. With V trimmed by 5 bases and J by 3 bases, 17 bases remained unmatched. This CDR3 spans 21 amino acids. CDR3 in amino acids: CASSLFPGLAGGQMSTDTQYF. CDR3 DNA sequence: TGTGCCAGCAGTCTATTCCCGGGACTAGCGGGAGGGCAGATGTCGACAGATACGCAGTATTTT.

CDR3 bases: TGCGCCAGCAGCCGTGAGACAGCCCCCCTTTCTGGGGCCAACGTCCTGACTTTC. Residues: CASSRETAPLSGANVLTF. V is TRBV4-1 and J is TRBJ2-6, with a possible D match to TRBD1 (5 bases). Trimming stripped 4 bases from V and 1 base from J, with 17 bases between. CDR1 and CDR2 (germline): MGHRA, YSYEKL. The CDR3 contains 18 residues.

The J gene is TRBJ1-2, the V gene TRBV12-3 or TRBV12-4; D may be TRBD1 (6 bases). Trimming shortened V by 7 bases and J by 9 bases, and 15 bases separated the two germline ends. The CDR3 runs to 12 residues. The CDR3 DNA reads TGTGCCAGCACTCTAGGACAGCCAAGCTACACCTTC. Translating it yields CASTLGQPSYTF.